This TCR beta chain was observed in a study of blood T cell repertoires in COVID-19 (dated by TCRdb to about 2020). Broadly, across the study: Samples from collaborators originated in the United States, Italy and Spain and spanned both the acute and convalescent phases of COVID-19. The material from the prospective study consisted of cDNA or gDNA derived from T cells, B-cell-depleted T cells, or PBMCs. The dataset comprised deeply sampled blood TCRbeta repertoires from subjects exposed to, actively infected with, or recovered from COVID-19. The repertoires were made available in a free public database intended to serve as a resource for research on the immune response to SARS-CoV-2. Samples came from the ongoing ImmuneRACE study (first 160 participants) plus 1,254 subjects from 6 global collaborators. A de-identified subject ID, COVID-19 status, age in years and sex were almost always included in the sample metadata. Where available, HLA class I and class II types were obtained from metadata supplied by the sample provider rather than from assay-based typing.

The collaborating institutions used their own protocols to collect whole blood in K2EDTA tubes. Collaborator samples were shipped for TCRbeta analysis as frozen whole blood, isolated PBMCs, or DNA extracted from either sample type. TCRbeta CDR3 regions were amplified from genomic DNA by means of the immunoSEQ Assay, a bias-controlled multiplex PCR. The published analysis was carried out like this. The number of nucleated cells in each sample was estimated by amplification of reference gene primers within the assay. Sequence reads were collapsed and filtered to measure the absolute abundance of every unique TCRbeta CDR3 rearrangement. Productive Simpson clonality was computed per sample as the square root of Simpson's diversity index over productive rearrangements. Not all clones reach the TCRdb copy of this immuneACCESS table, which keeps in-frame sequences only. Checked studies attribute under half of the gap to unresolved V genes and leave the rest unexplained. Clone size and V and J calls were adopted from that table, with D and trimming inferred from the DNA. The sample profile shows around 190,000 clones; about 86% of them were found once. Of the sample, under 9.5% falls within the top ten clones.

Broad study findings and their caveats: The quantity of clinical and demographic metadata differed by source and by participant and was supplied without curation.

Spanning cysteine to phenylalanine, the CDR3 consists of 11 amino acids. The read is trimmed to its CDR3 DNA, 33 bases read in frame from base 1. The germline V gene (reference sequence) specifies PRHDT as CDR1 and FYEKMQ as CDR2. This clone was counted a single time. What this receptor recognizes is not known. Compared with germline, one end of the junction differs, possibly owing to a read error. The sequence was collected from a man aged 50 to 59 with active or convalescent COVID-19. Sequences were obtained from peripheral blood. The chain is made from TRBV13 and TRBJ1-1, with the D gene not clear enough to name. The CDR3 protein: CANSQNTEAFF. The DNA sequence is TGTGCCAACAGCCAGAACACTGAAGCTTTCTTT.